The 23 T cell receptor beta chains below all came from one sample that was sequenced in a study of T cell repertoires in cytomegalovirus infection. TCRdb re-derived calls from the reads in MiXCR, one entry per CDR3 protein. The data show fewer than 250,000 distinct CDR3 sequences, about 12% seen once. Sequenced input: PBMCs. The source of these receptors is a human donor in good health (CMV status not recorded). Some clones in this sample may be carry-over from other donors' samples.

This clonotype occurred many times. In DNA, the CDR3 is TGTGCCAGCAGTTATAGGCTAGCGGGCGGTAGTGTGAACAATGAGCAGTTCTTC. Protein product: CASSYRLAGGSVNNEQFF. The chain couples TRBV6-2 or TRBV6-3 to TRBJ2-1; 8 nucleotides match TRBD2. The CDR3 has 18 residues. J gave up 5 bases and V 3 bases, and 15 bases lay outside the gene matches. The germline CDR1 and CDR2 sequences are MNHEY and SVGEGT.

A remark on this clonotype: This may come from a read error, since a much larger clone is one base off. This chain connects TRBV29-1 to TRBJ2-4; D possibly corresponds to TRBD2 (6 bases). The germline CDR1 and CDR2 sequences are SQVTM and ANQGSEA. This CDR3 region has 15 residues. CDR3 protein: CSVERDAGSKNSQYF. The CDR3 nucleotides are TGCAGCGTTGAAAGGGACGCGGGGTCCAAAAACAGTCAGTACTTC.

This clonotype was counted at least ten times. This chain joins TRBV6-1 and TRBJ2-5; tentatively, D is TRBD2 (6 bases). The CDR3 contains 13 residues. With 6 bases removed from V and 4 bases from J, the gap between germline ends came to 12 bases. The germline gives CDR1 MNHNS, CDR2 SASEGT. CDR3 nucleotides: TGTGCCAGCAGCCCCGGGAGAGGAGAGACCCAGTACTTC. Translation: CASSPGRGETQYF.

This clonotype was seen many times. The chain couples TRBV12-3 or TRBV12-4 to TRBJ2-1; TRBD1 agrees at 10 bases. The V segment lost 3 bases and the J segment 9 bases; nucleotides outside the gene matches: 8. The CDR3 is made up of 15 amino acids. CDR3 sequence (DNA): TGTGCCAGCAGTTTGGCCGGGGACAGGGGCCCTGAGCAGTTCTTC. Translation: CASSLAGDRGPEQFF.

There are a few counts of this clonotype. The rearrangement joins TRBV7-2 to TRBJ2-2, with TRBD2 matching over 8 bases. Germline V CDR1 and CDR2: SGHTA, FQGNSA. CDR3 length equals 18 residues. V gave up 3 bases and J gave up 2 bases; unmatched junction bases: 11. CDR3 DNA: TGTGCCAGCAGCTTCCCCCTCCCGGGAGGGCCTAACACCGGGGAGCTGTTTTTT. Residues: CASSFPLPGGPNTGELFF. Full variable domain (remainder filled in from reference TRBV7-2 and TRBJ2-2): GAGVSQSPSNKVTEKGKDVELRCDPISGHTALYWYRQSLGQGLEFLIYFQGNSAPDKSGLPSDRFSAERTGGSVSTLTIQRTQQEDSAVYLCASSFPLPGGPNTGELFFGEGSRLTVL.

The CDR3 region is CASSNTGGNQPQHF. As DNA, the CDR3 is TGTGCCAGCAGCAATACCGGGGGGAATCAGCCCCAGCATTTT. This chain uses TRBV12-3 or TRBV12-4 with TRBJ1-5, with a tentative D call TRBD1 (5 bases). V was cut by 6 bases and J by 4 bases, with 13 bases left in between. CDR3 length equals 14 residues.

The J gene is TRBJ1-2, the V gene TRBV29-1, with D hard to call. The CDR3 runs 12 residues. V lost 4 bases and J lost 8, with 14 bases in between. Germline lookup yields CDR1 SQVTM and CDR2 ANQGSEA. This chain's CDR3 is CSVGSEYGGYTF. In nucleotides, the CDR3 is TGCAGCGTTGGGTCTGAATACGGGGGCTACACCTTC. Full variable domain (remainder filled in from reference TRBV29-1 and TRBJ1-2): SAVISQKPSRDICQRGTSLTIQCQVDSQVTMMFWYRQQPGQSLTLIATANQGSEATYESGFVIDKFPISRPNLTFSTLTVSNMSPEDSSIYLCSVGSEYGGYTFGSGTRLTVV.

This clonotype was seen a handful of times. The chain has TRBV9 and TRBJ2-3, with 11 bases fitting TRBD2. Unmatched junction bases numbered 9, after V lost 0 bases and J lost 3 bases. This CDR3 has 18 residues. In germline, CDR1 is SGDLS, CDR2 YYNGEE. CDR3 DNA: TGTGCCAGCAGCGTAGTAGGTAGCGGGGGGGCCGGGACAGATACGCAGTATTTT. It translates to CASSVVGSGGAGTDTQYF. The full variable domain, its missing parts supplied by reference TRBV9 and TRBJ2-3, is DSGVTQTPKHLITATGQRVTLRCSPRSGDLSVYWYQQSLDQGLQFLIQYYNGEERAKGNILERFSAQQFPDLHSELNLSSLELGDSALYFCASSVVGSGGAGTDTQYFGPGTRLTVL.

This clonotype turned up a few times. The rearrangement uses TRBV5-6 and TRBJ2-7, with 9 nucleotides matching TRBD1. From germline, CDR1 is SGHDT and CDR2 YYEEEE. This CDR3 has 14 amino acids. The junction had 7 bases not matched to a gene; V was cut back by 4 bases and J by 5 bases. The CDR3 nucleotides read TGTGCCAGCAGCCCCTGGGACAGGGAGGACGAGCAGTACTTC. The encoded protein is CASSPWDREDEQYF.

The chain combines TRBV28 with TRBJ2-4; 8 bases agree with TRBD1. The germline CDR1 and CDR2 sequences are MDHEN and SYDVKM. The V segment lost 5 bases and the J segment 0 bases; nucleotides outside the gene matches: 6. The CDR3 is made up of 16 amino acids. The CDR3 here is CASSGQGFVAKNIQYF. CDR3 nucleotides: TGTGCCAGCAGTGGACAGGGTTTTGTAGCCAAAAACATTCAGTACTTC.

This chain joins TRBV24-1 and TRBJ1-2; D remains ambiguous. This CDR3 region has 14 residues. The germline V gene has CDR1 KGHDR and CDR2 SFDVKD. V dropped 4 bases and J dropped 4 bases, with 12 bases sitting between them. The CDR3 nucleotides are TGTGCCACCAGTGACCCGGACCCCGGCTATGGCTACACCTTC. It translates to CATSDPDPGYGYTF.

Many counts were recorded for this clonotype. This chain connects TRBV28 to TRBJ2-3; 10 bases line up with TRBD2. Germline trimming cut 5 bases from V and 2 bases from J; bases unmatched to any gene: 10. The CDR3 runs 17 residues. Germline CDR1 reads MDHEN; CDR2 reads SYDVKM. The CDR3 nucleotides are TGTGCCAGCAGTCCCGCGGGCCTAGCGGGAGTCACAGATACGCAGTATTTT. Its translation: CASSPAGLAGVTDTQYF. Complete variable domain (other parts from reference TRBV28 and TRBJ2-3): DVKVTQSSRYLVKRTGEKVFLECVQDMDHENMFWYRQDPGLGLRLIYFSYDVKMKEKGDIPEGYSVSREKKERFSLILESASTNQTSMYLCASSPAGLAGVTDTQYFGPGTRLTVL.

V is TRBV27 and J is TRBJ1-5, with a tentative D call TRBD1 (5 bases). Germline V lookup: CDR1 MNHEY, CDR2 SMNVEV (reference sequence). There are 13 residues in the CDR3. Trimming removed 5 bases from V and 7 bases from J, with 12 bases in between. CDR3: CASSRERDQPQHF. The CDR3 DNA is TGTGCCAGCAGTCGGGAAAGGGACCAGCCCCAGCATTTT.

This clonotype showed up just a few times. The genes are TRBV11-2 and TRBJ2-3; D possibly matches TRBD1 or TRBD2 (5 bases each). CDR1 is SGHAT and CDR2 is FQNNGV in the germline V gene. Trimming removed 1 base at V and 6 bases at J, with 11 bases between. This CDR3 is 14 amino acids long. CDR3 sequence: CASSLGDLRDTQYF. The CDR3 nucleotides read TGTGCCAGCAGCTTAGGGGACCTTCGGGATACGCAGTATTTT. Complete variable domain (other parts from reference TRBV11-2 and TRBJ2-3): EAGVAQSPRYKIIEKRQSVAFWCNPISGHATLYWYQQILGQGPKLLIQFQNNGVVDDSQLPKDRFSAERLKGVDSTLKIQPAKLEDSAVYLCASSLGDLRDTQYFGPGTRLTVL.

Many counts were recorded for this clonotype. J is TRBJ1-3 and V is TRBV7-9; D uncertain. Trimming left V 3 bases short and J 1 base short, with 7 bases between. The CDR3 length is 14 residues. From germline, CDR1 is SEHNR and CDR2 FQNEAQ (reference sequence). The CDR3 here is CASSFTLSGNTIYF. The CDR3 bases are TGTGCCAGCAGCTTCACTCTTTCTGGAAACACCATATATTTT.

This clonotype showed up many times. The rearrangement uses TRBV6-2 or TRBV6-3 and TRBJ2-4, with 8 bases aligning to TRBD1. This CDR3 is 15 amino acids long. J was trimmed by 7 bases and V by 6 bases; bases with no gene match: 11. In germline, CDR1 is MNHEY, CDR2 SVGEGT. Here the CDR3 DNA reads TGTGCCAGCAGCCCTCAGGAGCGGACAGGGAACATTCAGTACTTC. It is translated as CASSPQERTGNIQYF.

This clonotype came up many times. The CDR3 sequence is CASSLGGGGPTDTQYF. DNA of the CDR3: TGTGCCAGCAGCTTAGGAGGCGGGGGGCCCACAGATACGCAGTATTTT. The V and J genes are TRBV7-2 and TRBJ2-3; 8 bases match TRBD2. V lost 1 base to trimming and J lost 2 bases; unmatched junction nucleotides: 5. From germline, CDR1 is SGHTA and CDR2 FQGNSA. The CDR3 length is 16 residues.

This chain links TRBV12-3 or TRBV12-4 with TRBJ2-5; 11 bases are a match to TRBD2. Unmatched junction bases numbered 8, after V lost 5 bases and J lost 6 bases. The CDR3 contains 15 residues. The CDR3, as DNA: TGTGCCAGCAGTCCCACTAGCGGGAGATCAAAGACCCAGTACTTC. This gives the protein CASSPTSGRSKTQYF.

On this clonotype itself: This CDR3 is missing its conserved last phenylalanine or tryptophan, likely due to a read error. This chain joins TRBV5-5 and TRBJ1-2, with D possibly matching TRBD1 (6 bases). The germline gives CDR1 SGHKS, CDR2 YYEKEE (reference sequence). The CDR3 consists of 14 residues. V dropped 3 bases and J dropped 9 bases, with 18 bases sitting between them. As DNA, the CDR3 is TGTGCCAGCAGCTCCCTCGGGGGGCTGGAGCGCTACACCGTC. The encoded protein is CASSSLGGLERYTV.

V and J are TRBV4-3 and TRBJ2-7, with a possible D match to TRBD1 (7 bases). Germline CDR1 is LGHNA and CDR2 is YSLEER. Trimming left V 4 bases short and J 3 bases short, with 16 bases between. This CDR3 is built from 15 residues. CDR3 loop: CASSPVGGQSYEQYF. The CDR3 nucleotides are TGCGCCAGCAGCCCAGTGGGGGGACAGAGCTACGAGCAGTACTTC.

This clonotype was seen at least ten times. The chain joins TRBV14 to TRBJ2-7; 9 positions agree with TRBD2. Germline lookup yields CDR1 SGHDN and CDR2 FVKESK. J was trimmed by 4 bases and V by 0 bases; bases with no gene match: 7. This CDR3 region has 16 residues. CDR3 DNA sequence: TGTGCCAGCAGCCAAGATCTCGGGACTAGCTCTTACGAGCAGTACTTC. Amino acid sequence: CASSQDLGTSSYEQYF.

This clonotype was recorded many times. The rearrangement uses TRBV7-2 and TRBJ1-2; 9 nucleotides line up with TRBD1. This CDR3 has 14 amino acids. Trimming removed 1 base from V and 5 bases from J; junction bases left unmatched: 2. CDR1 is SGHTA and CDR2 is FQGNSA in the germline V gene. The DNA of the CDR3 is TGTGCCAGCAGCTTAGGCGACAGGGGGTATGGCTACACCTTC. Its protein product is CASSLGDRGYGYTF.

This clonotype was observed many times. The chain joins TRBV6-5 to TRBJ2-1; 8 nucleotides match TRBD2. CDR3 length equals 15 residues. Looked up from germline, CDR1 is MNHEY and CDR2 is SVGAGI. The trim removed 2 bases at V and 5 bases at J, leaving 5 bases unmatched. The CDR3 DNA is TGTGCCAGCAGTTACCAGCGGGGGCATCACAATGAGCAGTTCTTC. It codes for CASSYQRGHHNEQFF.